A single count supports the clone carrying this TCR beta chain. Its antigen remains unknown. Generated by immunoSEQ multiplex PCR, the TCRdb table keeps only in-frame clones and is missing some. The sample shows around 68,000 clones, approximately 84% of them seen only once. The data were obtained in a study of OX40 agonist ivuxolimab in advanced cancers. Whole-study context: Past anti-PD-1, anti-PD-L1 or anti-CTLA-4 therapy was accepted, and approximately 40% had received some. Overall study findings and caveats: CD8+ T cells (on average) carried more expanded clones than CD4+ T cells. Among patients with partial responses at 0.1-3.0 mg/kg, clonal expansion was among the lowest. Specificity for antigen went undetermined in the expanded peripheral T cells.

V lost 4 bases and J lost 4; bases outside the gene matches: 7. The germline V gene has CDR1 MNHEY and CDR2 SVGAGI. This CDR3 has 15 amino acids. The clonotype originates from an adult with an advanced solid tumor such as melanoma, head and neck, liver or kidney cancer. The sample was CD4+ or CD8+ T cells sorted from blood, taken in a trial of the OX40 agonist ivuxolimab. This chain connects TRBV6-5 to TRBJ1-2, with 9 bases that match TRBD1. CDR3 DNA sequence: TGTGCCAGCAGTTTCTGGGACAGGGAGTCCTATGGCTACACCTTC. This gives the protein CASSFWDRESYGYTF.